This TCR beta chain is from a study of a mutant IDH1 vaccine in newly diagnosed glioma. This clone was picked up a small number of times. Its matching antigen is unknown. Time point described: week 47, end of study. Vaccination comprised doses that each held 300 ug of mutant IDH1 20-mer peptide, plus topical imiquimod. Libraries were prepared by immunoSEQ multiplex PCR; TCRdb keeps only in-frame clonotypes and omits some of them. The data hold some 87,000 clones, with around four fifths observed a single time. The input for sequencing was PBMCs, taken from a glioma patient whose treatment included an IDH1 peptide vaccine. The TCR sequence derives from a man in his forties or fifties with glioma.

CDR3 region: CASSATTVYGYTF. The CDR3 DNA reads TGTGCCAGCAGCGCAACCACAGTATATGGCTACACCTTC. The chain links TRBV5-6 to TRBJ1-2; no definite D call. Looked up from germline, CDR1 is SGHDT and CDR2 is YYEEEE. CDR3 length equals 13 residues. V lost 4 bases and J lost 5, with 12 bases in between.